This is a list of T cell receptor beta chains from one sample in a study of radiotherapy plus CTLA-4 blockade in lung cancer. Sequenced by immunoSEQ multiplex PCR; TCRdb stores in-frame clones only, minus some. The sample lists about 48,000 clones, less than 90% occurring once. Sample: peripheral blood, taken from a patient treated with radiotherapy plus ipilimumab. These receptors all come from a human donor with non-small cell lung cancer that progressed on radiotherapy plus ipilimumab. Some clones in this sample may be carry-over from other donors' samples. Both conserved end residues are part of each CDR3. Each record gives: V gene, D gene, J gene, clone size, CDR3 DNA, CDR3 protein. D genes are given only for firm matches. Where a row states a size, it is once, few, many or the class of an expanded clone; other rows omit it.

V gene: TRBV10-2
D gene: TRBD1
J gene: TRBJ2-7
clone size: few
CDR3 DNA: TGCGCCAGCAGTGCCACCGGGACAGCCTACGAGCAGTACTTC
CDR3 protein: CASSATGTAYEQYF

V gene: TRBV2
D gene: -
J gene: TRBJ1-6
clone size: -
CDR3 DNA: TGTGCCAGCAGGAGAGACAGGTTCCTCTCACCCCTCCACTTT
CDR3 protein: CASRRDRFLSPLHF

V gene: TRBV7-9
D gene: -
J gene: TRBJ1-5
clone size: -
CDR3 DNA: TGTGCCAGCCAGGCAGATAGCAATCAGCCCCAGCATTTT
CDR3 protein: CASQADSNQPQHF

V gene: TRBV5-6
D gene: TRBD1
J gene: TRBJ1-3
clone size: -
CDR3 DNA: TGTGCCAGCAGCCTAGGGACAGTATCGGGAAACACCATATATTTT
CDR3 protein: CASSLGTVSGNTIYF

V gene: TRBV5-1
D gene: -
J gene: TRBJ1-1
clone size: few
CDR3 DNA: TGCGCCAGCAGCACAGGGACAAAGAACACTGAAGCTTTCTTT
CDR3 protein: CASSTGTKNTEAFF

V gene: TRBV4-1
D gene: -
J gene: TRBJ1-2
clone size: -
CDR3 DNA: TGCGCCAGCAGCCAAGGTACAGCTAACTATGGCTACACCTTC
CDR3 protein: CASSQGTANYGYTF

V gene: TRBV11-2
D gene: -
J gene: TRBJ1-2
clone size: -
CDR3 DNA: TGTGCCAGCAGCTTAGGGCCGGGATACTATGGCTACACCTTC
CDR3 protein: CASSLGPGYYGYTF

V gene: TRBV27
D gene: -
J gene: TRBJ1-4
clone size: -
CDR3 DNA: TGTGCCAGCAGTTTAGGAACAGGCCGGGATGAAAAACTGTTTTTT
CDR3 protein: CASSLGTGRDEKLFF

V gene: TRBV21-1
D gene: -
J gene: TRBJ2-5
clone size: -
CDR3 DNA: TGTGCCAGCAGCAAAGTGCACGTGGTGGACAGGGACCAAGAGACCCAGTACTTC
CDR3 protein: CASSKVHVVDRDQETQYF

V gene: TRBV15
D gene: -
J gene: TRBJ2-7
clone size: -
CDR3 DNA: TGTGCCACCAGCAGAGCTTCAGGGGCTGGCTACGAGCAGTACTTC
CDR3 protein: CATSRASGAGYEQYF

V gene: TRBV6-1
D gene: -
J gene: TRBJ1-1
clone size: -
CDR3 DNA: TGTGCCACTACTTCTCAGGGAAGAACTGAAGCTTTCTTT
CDR3 protein: CATTSQGRTEAFF

V gene: TRBV29-1
D gene: TRBD1
J gene: TRBJ1-2
clone size: -
CDR3 DNA: TGCAGCGTTGATATGGACAGGGGGCTTAGGGACTACACCTTC
CDR3 protein: CSVDMDRGLRDYTF

V gene: TRBV5-4
D gene: -
J gene: TRBJ2-3
clone size: -
CDR3 DNA: TGTGCCAGCAGCTCCTATAAGACAGATACGCAGTATTTT
CDR3 protein: CASSSYKTDTQYF

V gene: TRBV7-9
D gene: -
J gene: TRBJ1-2
clone size: -
CDR3 DNA: TGTGCCAGCCGAGCCGCGGGAGGAATAGTCTATGGCTACACCTTC
CDR3 protein: CASRAAGGIVYGYTF

V gene: TRBV4-1
D gene: TRBD1
J gene: TRBJ2-7
clone size: -
CDR3 DNA: TGCGCCAGCAGCCAAATACAGGGGCCCTACGAGCAGTACTTC
CDR3 protein: CASSQIQGPYEQYF

V gene: TRBV10-2
D gene: TRBD2
J gene: TRBJ2-1
clone size: -
CDR3 DNA: TGCGCCAGCAGTGCGGCGGGAGCTAATGAGCAGTTCTTC
CDR3 protein: CASSAAGANEQFF

V gene: TRBV6-5
D gene: -
J gene: TRBJ1-3
clone size: -
CDR3 DNA: TGTGCCAGCAGCAAGACCCGGGACACCTCGCGCACCATATATTTT
CDR3 protein: CASSKTRDTSRTIYF

V gene: TRBV6-5
D gene: -
J gene: TRBJ1-5
clone size: -
CDR3 DNA: TGTGCCAGCAGTTACTCACGGTATAGCAATCAGCCCCAGCATTTT
CDR3 protein: CASSYSRYSNQPQHF

V gene: TRBV27
D gene: TRBD2
J gene: TRBJ2-2
clone size: -
CDR3 DNA: TGTGCCAGCAGTTTTAGACTAGCGGACGGGGAGCTGTTTTTT
CDR3 protein: CASSFRLADGELFF

V gene: TRBV27
D gene: -
J gene: TRBJ1-6
clone size: -
CDR3 DNA: TGTGCCAGCAGTTTTGCGGGGGTTTATAATTCACCCCTCCACTTT
CDR3 protein: CASSFAGVYNSPLHF

V gene: TRBV4-3
D gene: -
J gene: TRBJ2-7
clone size: few
CDR3 DNA: TGCGCCAGCAGCCGTTCTGACAGGTACTACGAGCAGTACTTC
CDR3 protein: CASSRSDRYYEQYF

V gene: TRBV30
D gene: -
J gene: TRBJ1-1
clone size: -
CDR3 DNA: TGTGCCTGGACTCGGGAGCCCTTTATGAACACTGAAGCTTCCTTT
CDR3 protein: CAWTREPFMNTEASF

V gene: TRBV27
D gene: -
J gene: TRBJ1-2
clone size: -
CDR3 DNA: TGTGCCAGCAGTCCTGGACAGAACTATGGCTACACCTTC
CDR3 protein: CASSPGQNYGYTF

V gene: TRBV7-9
D gene: TRBD2
J gene: TRBJ2-1
clone size: few
CDR3 DNA: TGTGCCAGCAGCTCGGGACTAGCGGGAGGGGTGGGATTCTTC
CDR3 protein: CASSSGLAGGVGFF

V gene: TRBV29-1
D gene: -
J gene: TRBJ2-7
clone size: -
CDR3 DNA: TGCAGCGTTGGGGCAGGGGGAGGTGACGAGCAGTACTTC
CDR3 protein: CSVGAGGGDEQYF

V gene: TRBV30
D gene: TRBD1
J gene: TRBJ1-2
clone size: -
CDR3 DNA: TGTGCCTGGAGTGCAGGGGGGAACTATGGCTACACCTTC
CDR3 protein: CAWSAGGNYGYTF

V gene: TRBV25-1
D gene: -
J gene: TRBJ2-1
clone size: few
CDR3 DNA: TGTGCCAGCAGTAAAGTTAGCTCCTACAATGAGCAGTTCTTC
CDR3 protein: CASSKVSSYNEQFF

V gene: TRBV30
D gene: TRBD1
J gene: TRBJ1-5
clone size: -
CDR3 DNA: TGTGCCTGGCAGACAGGGCTTGGGCAGCCCCAGCATTTT
CDR3 protein: CAWQTGLGQPQHF

V gene: TRBV5-1
D gene: -
J gene: TRBJ2-6
clone size: -
CDR3 DNA: TGCGCCAGCAGCTCATCGACTTCCTCTGGGGCCAACGTCCTGACTTTC
CDR3 protein: CASSSSTSSGANVLTF

V gene: TRBV19
D gene: -
J gene: TRBJ2-4
clone size: -
CDR3 DNA: TGTGCCAGTAGTACCGGACAGTCTCAGGACATTCAGTACTTC
CDR3 protein: CASSTGQSQDIQYF

V gene: TRBV10-3
D gene: TRBD1
J gene: TRBJ2-6
clone size: -
CDR3 DNA: TGTGCCATCAGTCCAACAGGGGATGGGGCCAACGTCCTGACTTTC
CDR3 protein: CAISPTGDGANVLTF

V gene: TRBV7-9
D gene: -
J gene: TRBJ2-5
clone size: -
CDR3 DNA: TGTGCCAGCAGCTTAGAGGGGTCCGAGACCCAGTACTTC
CDR3 protein: CASSLEGSETQYF

V gene: TRBV6-1
D gene: TRBD1
J gene: TRBJ2-2
clone size: -
CDR3 DNA: TGTGCCAGCAGGGACAGGGGGCCCGGGGAGCTGTTTTTT
CDR3 protein: CASRDRGPGELFF

V gene: TRBV4-2
D gene: TRBD1
J gene: TRBJ1-1
clone size: -
CDR3 DNA: TGTGCCAGCAGCCAAGAACACAGGGGAATGAACACTGAAGCTTTCTTT
CDR3 protein: CASSQEHRGMNTEAFF

V gene: TRBV9
D gene: TRBD1
J gene: TRBJ1-1
clone size: -
CDR3 DNA: TGTGCCAGCAGCGTAGTCCCAGGGGGCACTGAAGCTTTCTTT
CDR3 protein: CASSVVPGGTEAFF

V gene: TRBV6-6
D gene: -
J gene: TRBJ2-7
clone size: -
CDR3 DNA: TGTGCCAGCAGTGCCCGCCAGGGAAAGTACGAGCAGTACTTC
CDR3 protein: CASSARQGKYEQYF

V gene: TRBV7-9
D gene: -
J gene: TRBJ2-1
clone size: -
CDR3 DNA: TGTGCCAGCAGCCCCCGACAGGCCCCCTACAATGAGCAGTTCTTC
CDR3 protein: CASSPRQAPYNEQFF

V gene: TRBV6-6
D gene: TRBD2
J gene: TRBJ2-1
clone size: -
CDR3 DNA: TGTGCCAGCACGGCTAGCGGGAGTGGGTTTGAGCAGTTCTTC
CDR3 protein: CASTASGSGFEQFF

V gene: TRBV10-1
D gene: TRBD1
J gene: TRBJ2-7
clone size: -
CDR3 DNA: TGCGCCAGCAGTGAATCCAGGGGGCCCTACGAGCAGTACTTC
CDR3 protein: CASSESRGPYEQYF

V gene: TRBV6-1
D gene: -
J gene: TRBJ2-7
clone size: -
CDR3 DNA: TGTGCCAGCAGTTTGGGCGGGACCTCCTACGAGCAGTACTTC
CDR3 protein: CASSLGGTSYEQYF

V gene: TRBV7-2
D gene: -
J gene: TRBJ2-4
clone size: -
CDR3 DNA: TGTGCCAGCAGACAACAGGGCCTCTCCAAAAACATTCAGTACTTC
CDR3 protein: CASRQQGLSKNIQYF

V gene: TRBV27
D gene: -
J gene: TRBJ2-7
clone size: once
CDR3 DNA: TGTGCCAGCAGTTTATCGGGGGGACCGCTCGAGCAGTACTTC
CDR3 protein: CASSLSGGPLEQYF

V gene: TRBV19
D gene: TRBD2
J gene: TRBJ2-7
clone size: -
CDR3 DNA: TGTGCCAGTAGTATCCCGGCTAGCGGGGCCCACGAGCAGTACTTC
CDR3 protein: CASSIPASGAHEQYF

V gene: TRBV7-6
D gene: TRBD2
J gene: TRBJ2-5
clone size: once
CDR3 DNA: TGTGCCAGCAGCCTGGCCGGGGGGTACGAGACCCAGTACTTC
CDR3 protein: CASSLAGGYETQYF

V gene: TRBV27
D gene: -
J gene: TRBJ2-5
clone size: -
CDR3 DNA: TGTGCCAGCAGTCCTAGTTCGAGGTGGGAGACCCAGTACTTC
CDR3 protein: CASSPSSRWETQYF

V gene: TRBV11-2
D gene: TRBD1
J gene: TRBJ2-7
clone size: -
CDR3 DNA: TGTGCCAGCAGCTTTGGGACAGGGGGCGAGCAGTACTTC
CDR3 protein: CASSFGTGGEQYF

V gene: TRBV6-1
D gene: -
J gene: TRBJ1-2
clone size: -
CDR3 DNA: TGTGCCAGCAGCACCCTTGAGGGGGTAGATGGCTACACCTTC
CDR3 protein: CASSTLEGVDGYTF

V gene: TRBV2
D gene: TRBD1
J gene: TRBJ2-7
clone size: -
CDR3 DNA: TGTGCCAGCAGTGGGACAGGGTGGGAGCAGTACTTC
CDR3 protein: CASSGTGWEQYF

V gene: TRBV7-8
D gene: TRBD1
J gene: TRBJ1-4
clone size: -
CDR3 DNA: TGTGCCAGCAGCTTAATAGGACAGGAGAATGAAAAACTGTTTTTT
CDR3 protein: CASSLIGQENEKLFF

V gene: TRBV7-2
D gene: TRBD2
J gene: TRBJ2-3
clone size: -
CDR3 DNA: TGTGCCAGCAGCTTATTAGCGGGGGGGCAATCAGATACGCAGTATTTT
CDR3 protein: CASSLLAGGQSDTQYF

V gene: TRBV10-3
D gene: TRBD2
J gene: TRBJ2-1
clone size: -
CDR3 DNA: TGTGCCATCACCCGAGGACTAGCGGGAGGCCACAATGAGCAGTTCTTC
CDR3 protein: CAITRGLAGGHNEQFF

V gene: TRBV29-1
D gene: -
J gene: TRBJ2-7
clone size: -
CDR3 DNA: TGCAGCGCTTCAGGGTCGTCCGGGTACGAGCAGTACTTC
CDR3 protein: CSASGSSGYEQYF